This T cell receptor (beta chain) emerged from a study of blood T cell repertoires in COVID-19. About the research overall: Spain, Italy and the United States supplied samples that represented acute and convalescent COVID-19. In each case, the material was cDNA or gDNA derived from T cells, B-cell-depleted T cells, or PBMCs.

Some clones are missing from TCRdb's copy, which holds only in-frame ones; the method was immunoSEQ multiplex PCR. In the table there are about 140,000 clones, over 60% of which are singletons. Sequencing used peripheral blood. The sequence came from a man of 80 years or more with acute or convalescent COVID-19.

The CDR3 DNA is TGTGCCAGCAGCCAAGGCCGGTACGGTTCCTACGAGCAGTACTTC. It specifies CASSQGRYGSYEQYF. The chain joins TRBV4-2 to TRBJ2-7; D ambiguous. V lost 1 base, J lost 1 base, and 11 bases lay in between. Germline-derived CDR1 and CDR2 are LGHNA and YNFKEQ. The CDR3 covers 15 residues.